The 19 T cell receptor beta chains below come from one sample, sequenced in a study of T cells in Graves' hyperthyroidism and ophthalmopathy. Amplified TCR beta CDR3 regions came from RNA transcripts. The HTBI primer set served for first-round RT-PCR of the TCR CDR3. In TCRdb, the multiplex PCR reads were re-called with MiXCR into one record per CDR3 protein. The repertoire holds hundreds of thousands of distinct CDR3 sequences, approximately 19% seen once, with about 3.7% in the top ten. The sequencing sample was made of blood. The receptor source for this set is a woman between 18 and 29 years old with Graves' hyperthyroidism.

The sample holds many counts of this clonotype. The V gene is TRBV6-1, the J gene TRBJ2-5; 7 bases align to TRBD2. Germline CDR1 and CDR2: MNHNS and SASEGT. J gave up 4 bases and V 5 bases, and 7 bases lay outside the gene matches. The CDR3 contains 14 residues. CDR3 amino acids: CASSRGGFGETQYF. The CDR3 region has the DNA TGTGCCAGCAGTAGGGGAGGGTTTGGAGAGACCCAGTACTTC.

In this sample, this clonotype turned up many times. V gene TRBV19 combines with J gene TRBJ2-2; a weak D match, TRBD1 (5 bases). From germline, CDR1 is LNHDA and CDR2 SQIVND (reference sequence). The CDR3 runs 14 residues. The germline V and J ends were trimmed by 3 bases and 6 bases, with 11 bases remaining between them. The CDR3: CASSIMGRAGELFF. CDR3 DNA sequence: TGTGCCAGTAGTATCATGGGGCGCGCCGGGGAGCTGTTTTTT.

This clonotype was detected ten times or more. V and J are TRBV12-3 or TRBV12-4 and TRBJ1-5; no clear D. Trimming took 3 bases from V and 2 from J, leaving 8 bases between them. CDR3 length: 14 amino acids. DNA for the CDR3: TGTGCCAGCAGTTTGGGTTGGCGCAATCAGCCCCAGCATTTT. This codes for CASSLGWRNQPQHF.

This clonotype appeared many times. The chain joins TRBV7-8 to TRBJ2-5; a possible D gene is TRBD2 (6 bases). CDR1 and CDR2 from the germline V gene are SGHVS and FQNEAQ. CDR3 length: 15 amino acids. V shed 3 bases and J shed 1 base, with 12 bases lying between them. CDR3 nucleotide sequence: TGTGCCAGCAGCTTTCTGCGGGGAGTCCAAGAGACCCAGTACTTC. Its protein is CASSFLRGVQETQYF.

This clonotype was picked up many times. V is TRBV5-1 and J is TRBJ1-1; D unresolved. This CDR3 region has 12 residues. Trimming removed 3 bases from V and 4 bases from J, with 7 bases in between. Germline V gene sequence: CDR1 SGHRS, CDR2 YFSETQ. The CDR3 is CASSSSPTEAFF. The CDR3 DNA reads TGCGCCAGCAGCTCGTCCCCCACTGAAGCTTTCTTT.

This clonotype occurred many times. V gene TRBV6-5 combines with J gene TRBJ1-1, with D uncertain. The germline gives CDR1 MNHEY, CDR2 SVGAGI. Trimming shortened V by 0 bases and J by 0 bases, and 8 bases separated the two germline ends. The CDR3 is 15 residues long. CDR3 sequence: CASSYSTGLNTEAFF. In DNA form, the CDR3 reads TGTGCCAGCAGTTACTCAACTGGTCTGAACACTGAAGCTTTCTTT.

The chain combines TRBV20-1 with TRBJ1-5; 8 nucleotides match TRBD1. The CDR3 is 14 amino acids. Germline V gives CDR1 DFQATT, CDR2 SNEGSKA (reference sequence). With V trimmed by 1 base and J by 6 bases, 5 bases remained unmatched. The CDR3, as DNA: TGCAGTGCTAGAGGGCAGGGGGCGTTTCAGCCCCAGCATTTT. Amino acids: CSARGQGAFQPQHF.

This clonotype has at least ten counts. The chain joins TRBV20-1 to TRBJ1-2, with a weak D call TRBD1 (5 bases). Trimming removed 0 bases at V and 4 bases at J, with 15 bases between. The CDR3 has 15 residues. Per germline, CDR1 DFQATT and CDR2 SNEGSKA (reference sequence). The CDR3 DNA reads TGCAGTGCTAGAGATGTGACGACCGGGGGCTATGGCTACACCTTC. Its translation is CSARDVTTGGYGYTF.

In its sample, this clonotype was seen many times. This sequence joins TRBV12-5 and TRBJ1-1, with unresolved D. V gave up 7 bases and J gave up 10 bases, with 19 bases separating them. Germline CDR1 LGHNT, CDR2 FRNRAP. The CDR3 sequence is 13 residues long. The CDR3 region is CASVLPRRKGAFF. The CDR3 bases are TGTGCTAGTGTTCTACCTCGGAGGAAGGGAGCTTTCTTT.

This clonotype has ten or more counts. V and J are TRBV12-3 or TRBV12-4 and TRBJ2-5; D is possibly TRBD2 (6 bases). V lost 7 bases to trimming and J lost 2 bases, with 17 bases between them. CDR3 length: 15 amino acids. CDR3 nucleotides: TGTGCCAGCACCCTGGGGGGAAACGGACAAGAGACCCAGTACTTC. As protein: CASTLGGNGQETQYF.

In its sample, this clonotype was seen a few times. The CDR3 does not end in the conserved phenylalanine or tryptophan, so this is likely a read error. This chain links TRBV29-1 with TRBJ1-5; 9 nucleotides match TRBD1. CDR3 size: 13 residues. Trimming removed 7 bases from V and 2 bases from J; junction bases left unmatched: 3. The germline CDR1 and CDR2 sequences are SQVTM and ANQGSEA. CDR3 sequence: CSGGQGGNQPQHL. The CDR3 DNA reads as TGCAGCGGGGGACAGGGAGGCAATCAGCCCCAGCATCTT.

This clonotype was seen repeatedly, ten times or more. The chain joins TRBV20-1 to TRBJ2-2; 9 bases match TRBD1. The germline gives CDR1 DFQATT, CDR2 SNEGSKA (reference sequence). The length of the CDR3 is 16 residues. Losses at the gene ends were 2 bases for V and 5 bases for J; bases not matched to a gene: 9. DNA for the CDR3: TGCAGTGCTAGAAACTCCGACAGGGGGGAAACCGGGGAGCTGTTTTTT. Its translation is CSARNSDRGETGELFF.

This clonotype turned up a few times. The chain employs TRBV7-8 and TRBJ2-7; D is ambiguous. V was cut by 6 bases and J by 2 bases, with 14 bases left in between. Germline V gene lookup returns CDR1 SGHVS and CDR2 FQNEAQ. CDR3 length: 14 residues. CDR3 loop: CASRESGLPYEQYF. As DNA, the CDR3 is TGTGCCAGCAGGGAGAGTGGGCTCCCCTACGAGCAGTACTTC.

The table lists this clonotype with a few counts. This may arise from a read error, as a much more abundant clone is one base away. This chain uses TRBV28 with TRBJ1-1, with 8 bases that match TRBD1. Germline V gene lookup returns CDR1 MDHEN and CDR2 SYDVKM. The length of the CDR3 is 12 residues. The CDR3 nucleotides are TGTGCCAGCAGTCCCGGGACAGGAGAAGCTTGCTTT. Translated, it gives CASSPGTGEACF. The full variable domain, its missing parts supplied by reference TRBV28 and TRBJ1-1, is DVKVTQSSRYLVKRTGEKVFLECVQDMDHENMFWYRQDPGLGLRLIYFSYDVKMKEKGDIPEGYSVSREKKERFSLILESASTNQTSMYLCASSPGTGEACFGQGTRLTVV.

This clonotype was found many times. This sequence joins TRBV28 and TRBJ1-5, with D possibly being TRBD1 (5 bases). The germline CDR1 and CDR2 sequences are MDHEN and SYDVKM. Trimming cost V 8 bases and J 8 bases, with 22 bases left between them. The CDR3 is made up of 15 amino acids. CDR3 sequence (DNA): TGTGCCAGCGCACCTGGGATCGGCGGGGCAAAGCCCCAGCATTTT. It is translated as CASAPGIGGAKPQHF.

This chain links TRBV10-2 with TRBJ2-7; the match to TRBD1 covers 8 bases. V dropped 2 bases and J dropped 3; count of bases not matched to a gene: 3. The germline V gene has CDR1 WSHSY and CDR2 SAAADI. This CDR3 has 14 residues. The chain's CDR3 is CASSERTGSYEQYF. The CDR3 nucleotides read TGCGCCAGCAGTGAGAGGACAGGGAGCTACGAGCAGTACTTC.

V gene TRBV12-3 or TRBV12-4 combines with J gene TRBJ2-2; D ambiguous. The germline V and J ends were trimmed by 5 bases and 8 bases, with 9 bases remaining between them. The CDR3 has 12 residues. CDR3 protein: CASSPRRGELFF. The CDR3 nucleotides are TGTGCCAGCAGTCCCCGAAGGGGGGAGCTGTTTTTT.

This chain connects TRBV20-1 to TRBJ1-1; D uncertain. V lost 3 bases and J lost 2, with 10 bases in between. Germline-derived CDR1 and CDR2 are DFQATT and SNEGSKA (reference sequence). This CDR3 spans 13 amino acids. CDR3 amino acids: CSASRQENTEAFF. The DNA of the CDR3 is TGCAGTGCTAGTCGTCAGGAAAACACTGAAGCTTTCTTT.

This chain joins TRBV28 and TRBJ2-5; D unclear. CDR1 is MDHEN and CDR2 is SYDVKM in the germline V gene. Trimming removed 8 bases at V and 5 bases at J, with 9 bases between. The CDR3 sequence is 11 residues long. The CDR3 nucleotides read TGTGCCAGCGGACGGTGGGAGACCCAGTACTTC. Protein: CASGRWETQYF.